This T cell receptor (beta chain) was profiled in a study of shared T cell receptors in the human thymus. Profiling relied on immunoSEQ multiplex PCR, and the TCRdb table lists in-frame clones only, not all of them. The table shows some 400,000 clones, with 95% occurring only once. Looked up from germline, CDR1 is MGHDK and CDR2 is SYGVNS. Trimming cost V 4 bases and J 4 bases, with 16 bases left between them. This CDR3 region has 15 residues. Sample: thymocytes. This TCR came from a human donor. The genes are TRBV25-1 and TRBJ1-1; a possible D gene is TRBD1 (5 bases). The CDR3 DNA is TGTGCCAGCAGTGGCAGGGCGACCCCTCGCACTGAAGCTTTCTTT. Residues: CASSGRATPRTEAFF.